This TCR beta chain was identified during a study of cytomegalovirus exposure and HLA in healthy donors. Study-wide results and limits: Several top significant clusters appeared, in a later analysis, to be linked to common viral pathogens. At a 0.05 false discovery rate, a later analysis found around 15,000 TCR beta sequences to be associated with HLA alleles. As a later analysis revealed, most CMV-associated TCR beta chains appeared HLA-restricted.

V shed 6 bases and J shed 4 bases, with 17 bases lying between them. CDR1 is SGHKS and CDR2 is YYEKEE in the germline V gene (reference sequence). CDR3 length: 14 residues. Vbeta (60) and Jbeta (13) primers were used in the PCR. Sequencing was performed with immunoSEQ multiplex PCR; in TCRdb, only in-frame clones are kept and a portion is missing. The sample includes fewer than 200,000 clones, around three quarters of them seen just once. With regard to this clone: Its antigen is not known.

The V gene is TRBV5-5, the J gene TRBJ2-7; tentative D call: TRBD2 (7 bases). This TCR came from a man in his forties in good health and CMV-seronegative. The sequenced sample was PBMCs. Here the CDR3 DNA reads TGTGCCAGCAACATGGGGGGGGCTAGGTACGAGCAGTACTTC. Protein product: CASNMGGARYEQYF.